The sequence of this TCR beta chain was determined in a study of blood T cell repertoires in COVID-19. Study summary: COVID-19 samples collected from the United States, Italy and Spain covered acute and convalescent phases.

This CDR3 spans 12 amino acids. After removal of 2 bases from V and 11 bases from J, the junction contained 1 base not matched to a gene. Original handling: Quantification of nucleated cells was approximated via reference gene primer amplification. Clones were sequenced by immunoSEQ multiplex PCR, and TCRdb holds only the in-frame ones, with some missing. D and trimming were read from the DNA, whereas the V and J calls and clone size are those reported in that table. The sample contains 250,000 to 400,000 clones, more than 90% of which appear only once. V gene TRBV12-3 or TRBV12-4 combines with J gene TRBJ1-4; 8 positions match TRBD1. Sequencing input: PBMCs or T cells enriched from blood (not recorded which). This clonotype was sampled from a man aged 60 to 69 who had recovered from COVID-19. This chain's CDR3 is CASSLTGGKLFF. Written as DNA, the CDR3 is TGTGCCAGCAGTTTAACAGGGGGGAAACTGTTTTTT.